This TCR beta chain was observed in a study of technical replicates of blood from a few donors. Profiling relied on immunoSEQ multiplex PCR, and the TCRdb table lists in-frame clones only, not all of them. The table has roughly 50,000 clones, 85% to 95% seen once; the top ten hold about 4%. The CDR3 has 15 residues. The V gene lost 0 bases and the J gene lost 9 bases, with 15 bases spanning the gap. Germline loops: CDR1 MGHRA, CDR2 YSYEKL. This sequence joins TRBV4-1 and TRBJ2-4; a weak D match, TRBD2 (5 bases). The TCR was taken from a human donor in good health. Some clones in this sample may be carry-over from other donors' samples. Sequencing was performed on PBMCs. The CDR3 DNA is TGCGCCAGCAGCCAAGATATCCTGGGTCGGGGCATTCAGTACTTC. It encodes CASSQDILGRGIQYF.